This T cell receptor beta chain stems from a study of immune heterogeneity within non-small cell lung tumors. Trimming took 5 bases from V and 2 from J; bases not matched to a gene: 6. CDR1 is WNHNN, CDR2 SYGVQD, per germline (reference sequence). This CDR3 comprises 14 residues. By share of the sample, this clonotype is medium-sized. Bulk tumor genomic DNA, 450 to 600 ng per sample, was the template. Several biopsies per primary tumor, spaced far apart, were taken during surgery. Enrolled individuals presented with untreated, newly diagnosed non-small cell lung cancer and received curative surgery. For the TCR beta CDR3, multiplex PCR with 32 V and 13 J primers performed the amplification. One entry per CDR3 protein results from TCRdb running MiXCR on the multiplex PCR reads. The table has over 12,000 distinct CDR3 sequences, roughly 29% seen once.

The receptor's source is a middle-aged man with non-small cell lung cancer. Sequencing was carried out using lung tumor tissue. V is TRBV10-1 and J is TRBJ2-7; 7 bases line up with TRBD1. The CDR3 region has the DNA TGCGCCAGCAGTACACAGGGGTTAGCCTACGAGCAGTACTTC. The encoded protein is CASSTQGLAYEQYF.